This T cell receptor (beta chain) came from a study of human T cells and chemical hapten exposure. The V end lost 0 bases, the J end lost 8 bases, and 8 bases lay between the germline ends. The CDR3 covers 13 residues. Via MiXCR, TCRdb re-called the RACE reads, giving one row per CDR3 protein. This table has approximately 80,000 distinct CDR3 sequences, more than 8.5% appearing once. Noted time point: patch test 2, 6 weeks after DPC sensitization. Treatment in this sample: therapeutic diphenylcyclopropenone sensitization with weekly scalp DPC. People who gave samples had alopecia, were 18 to 70 years old, and were suitable for DPC.

The sequence came from a woman between 25 and 40 years old with alopecia areata. Some clones in this sample may be carry-over from other donors' samples. The input for sequencing was whole blood, taken in connection with sensitization to the hapten diphenylcyclopropenone (DPC). The chain employs TRBV12-3 or TRBV12-4 and TRBJ2-1, with D unresolved. CDR3 sequence (DNA): TGTGCCAGCAGTTTAGCCTCTGGGGATGAGCAGTTCTTC. This gives the protein CASSLASGDEQFF.